One sample yielded the 10 T cell receptor beta chains listed below, sequenced in a study of identical twins. TCRdb processed the 5' RACE reads anew with MiXCR; each CDR3 protein has one entry. The sample contains a few hundred thousand distinct CDR3 sequences, about 12% of which appear only once. The same specimen was also included in a second study, on yellow fever vaccine responses in identical twins.

The sequenced sample consisted of memory (CD45RO+) T cells sorted from blood. Source of these receptors: a woman between 18 and 30 years old in good health.

The chain joins TRBV30 to TRBJ2-5; D ambiguous. Per germline, CDR1 GTSNPN and CDR2 SVGIG (reference sequence). The CDR3 loop spans 14 amino acids. V was trimmed by 3 bases and J by 4 bases, leaving 15 bases between them. This CDR3 reads CAWRTTSRSETQYF. CDR3 coding DNA: TGTGCCTGGAGGACCACGTCGCGGTCAGAGACCCAGTACTTC.

This clonotype has just a few counts. The V and J genes are TRBV7-8 and TRBJ2-2, with D hard to call. V shed 5 bases and J shed 3 bases, with 16 bases lying between them. The CDR3 totals 16 residues. The germline CDR1 and CDR2 sequences are SGHVS and FQNEAQ. CDR3 in amino acids: CASSPSPRWDTGELFF. CDR3 sequence (DNA): TGTGCCAGCAGCCCCAGTCCGCGGTGGGACACCGGGGAGCTGTTTTTT.

This clonotype was counted ten times or more. The chain has TRBV3-1 and TRBJ2-2; D possibly corresponds to TRBD1 (5 bases). The CDR3 runs to 14 residues. CDR1 LGHDT and CDR2 YNNKEL come from the germline V gene (reference sequence). Trimming stripped 0 bases from V and 8 bases from J, with 10 bases between. CDR3: CASSQDRVGGELFF. CDR3 in DNA: TGTGCCAGCAGCCAAGACAGGGTTGGAGGGGAGCTGTTTTTT.

This clonotype has just a few counts. V is TRBV20-1 and J is TRBJ2-5, with 9 bases matching TRBD1. This CDR3 comprises 14 residues. Germline loops: CDR1 DFQATT, CDR2 SNEGSKA (reference sequence). The trim removed 3 bases at V and 5 bases at J, leaving 7 bases unmatched. CDR3 sequence: CSASLTGTGETQYF. In DNA form, the CDR3 reads TGCAGTGCTAGTTTAACCGGGACAGGGGAGACCCAGTACTTC.

This rearrangement joins TRBV5-1 to TRBJ2-6; 11 bases align to TRBD1. There are 18 residues in the CDR3. Per germline, CDR1 SGHRS and CDR2 YFSETQ. V lost 5 bases, J lost 1 base, and 8 bases stayed unmatched. The CDR3 region has the DNA TGCGCCAGCAGACCGGGACAGGGGGGGGTATCTGGGGCCAACGTCCTGACTTTC. Translation: CASRPGQGGVSGANVLTF.

This chain's CDR3 is CASSQASGLAGAQETQYF. CDR3 coding DNA: TGCGCCAGCAGTCAGGCCAGTGGACTAGCGGGCGCACAAGAGACCCAGTACTTC. The rearrangement links TRBV23-1 to TRBJ2-5, with 11 positions matching TRBD2. TRBV23-1 is an open reading frame whose function is uncertain. This CDR3 is built from 18 residues. Unmatched junction bases numbered 11, after V lost 3 bases and J lost 2 bases.

In this sample, this clonotype turned up a few times. The chain joins TRBV6-6 to TRBJ2-5; D is possibly TRBD1 (5 bases). CDR3 length equals 13 residues. V was cut by 5 bases and J by 0 bases, with 7 bases left in between. CDR1 MNHNY and CDR2 SVGAGI come from the germline V gene (reference sequence). DNA for the CDR3: TGTGCCAGCAGTAGGGGATACCAAGAGACCCAGTACTTC. Translated: CASSRGYQETQYF.

This clonotype was counted only a few times. The V call is TRBV28, the J call TRBJ2-1; TRBD2 matches at 8 bases. Germline assignment: CDR1 MDHEN and CDR2 SYDVKM. The CDR3 has 15 amino acids. J was trimmed by 8 bases and V by 6 bases; bases with no gene match: 12. For the CDR3, the DNA is TGTGCCAGCAGCTCCGCCGGGAGGGCCCCCCATGAGCAGTTCTTC. Its translation is CASSSAGRAPHEQFF.

Ten or more counts support this clonotype. J is TRBJ2-2 and V is TRBV29-1; TRBD2 matches 8 bases. Unmatched junction bases numbered 12, after V lost 6 bases and J lost 0 bases. This CDR3 spans 17 amino acids. Germline lookup yields CDR1 SQVTM and CDR2 ANQGSEA. Here the CDR3 reads CSVRLESGGPNTGELFF. DNA of the CDR3: TGCAGCGTCCGACTCGAGAGCGGGGGCCCGAACACCGGGGAGCTGTTTTTT.

This clonotype appeared many times. The V gene is TRBV7-8, the J gene TRBJ1-2; TRBD1 agrees at 9 bases. The CDR3 is 13 residues long. CDR1 and CDR2 (germline): SGHVS, FQNEAQ. With V trimmed by 5 bases and J by 8 bases, 6 bases remained unmatched. CDR3 protein: CASSVYRGQGYTF. Here the CDR3 DNA reads TGTGCCAGCAGCGTTTACAGGGGGCAGGGCTACACCTTC.